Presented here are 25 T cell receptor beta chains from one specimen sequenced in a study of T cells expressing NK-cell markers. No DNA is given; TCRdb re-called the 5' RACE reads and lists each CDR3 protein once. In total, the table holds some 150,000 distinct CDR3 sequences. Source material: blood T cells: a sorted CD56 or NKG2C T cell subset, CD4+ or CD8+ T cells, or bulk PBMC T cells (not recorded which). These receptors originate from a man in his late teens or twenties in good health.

The CDR3 is CASSPTGTSGRLTDTQYF. The chain is built from TRBV4-1 and TRBJ2-3; TCRdb gives TRBD2 as the D gene, but with no DNA this cannot be confirmed. The germline CDR1 and CDR2 sequences are MGHRA and YSYEKL. This CDR3 region has 18 residues.

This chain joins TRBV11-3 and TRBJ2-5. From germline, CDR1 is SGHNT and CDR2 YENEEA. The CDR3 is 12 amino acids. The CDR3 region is CASSPTVETQYF.

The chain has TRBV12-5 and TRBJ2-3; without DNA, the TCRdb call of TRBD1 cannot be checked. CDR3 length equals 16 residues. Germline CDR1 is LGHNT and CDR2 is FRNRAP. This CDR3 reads CASGFIPGEGTDTQYF.

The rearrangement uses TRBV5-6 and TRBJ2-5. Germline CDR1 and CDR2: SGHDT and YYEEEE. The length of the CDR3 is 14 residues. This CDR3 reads CASSLESTQETQYF.

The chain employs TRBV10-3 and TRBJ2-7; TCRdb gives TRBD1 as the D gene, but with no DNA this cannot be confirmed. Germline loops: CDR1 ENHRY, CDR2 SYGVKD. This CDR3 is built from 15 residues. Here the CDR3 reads CAISESGQGTYEQYF.

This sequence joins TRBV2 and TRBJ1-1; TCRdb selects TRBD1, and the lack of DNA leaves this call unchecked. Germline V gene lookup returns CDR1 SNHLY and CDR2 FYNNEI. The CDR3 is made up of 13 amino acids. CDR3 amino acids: CASSELGHYEAFF.

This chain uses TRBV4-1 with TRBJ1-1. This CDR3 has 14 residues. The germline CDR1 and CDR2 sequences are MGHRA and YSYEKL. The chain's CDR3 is CASSQEVTNTEAFF.

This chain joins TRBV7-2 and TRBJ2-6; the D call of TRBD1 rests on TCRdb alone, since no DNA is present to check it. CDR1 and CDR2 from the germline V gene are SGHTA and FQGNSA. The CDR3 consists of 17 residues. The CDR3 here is CASSARDTVSGANVLTF.

CDR3 residues: CASSFTGSAYNEQFF. The genes are TRBV6-2 or TRBV6-3 and TRBJ2-1; with no DNA, the TCRdb D assignment of TRBD1 cannot be verified. Germline values: CDR1 MNHEY, CDR2 SVGEGT. The CDR3 has 15 amino acids.

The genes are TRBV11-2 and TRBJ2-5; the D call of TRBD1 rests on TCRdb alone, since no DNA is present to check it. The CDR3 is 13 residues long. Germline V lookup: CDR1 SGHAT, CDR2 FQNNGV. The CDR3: CASRQATAGTQYF.

CDR3 sequence reads: CASTLAGTGAHEQYF. The chain recombines TRBV27 with TRBJ2-7; there is no DNA to check the TCRdb D call of TRBD1. The CDR3 totals 15 residues. Germline V gene data show CDR1 as MNHEY and CDR2 as SMNVEV (reference sequence).

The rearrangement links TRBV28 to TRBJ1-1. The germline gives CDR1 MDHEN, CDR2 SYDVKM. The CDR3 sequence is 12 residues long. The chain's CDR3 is CASSLYDTEAFF.

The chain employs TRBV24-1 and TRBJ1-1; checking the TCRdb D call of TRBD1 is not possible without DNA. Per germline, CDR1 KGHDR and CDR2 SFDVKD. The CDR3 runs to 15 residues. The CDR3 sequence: CATSESGAWGTEAFF.

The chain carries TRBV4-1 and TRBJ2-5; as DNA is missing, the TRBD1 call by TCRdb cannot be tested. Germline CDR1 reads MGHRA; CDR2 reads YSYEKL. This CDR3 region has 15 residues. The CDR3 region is CASSQGDEIQETQYF.

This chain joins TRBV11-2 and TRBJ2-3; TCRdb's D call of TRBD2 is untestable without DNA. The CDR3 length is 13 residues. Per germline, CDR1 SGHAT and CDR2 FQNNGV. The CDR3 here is CASSLDGPWEQYF.

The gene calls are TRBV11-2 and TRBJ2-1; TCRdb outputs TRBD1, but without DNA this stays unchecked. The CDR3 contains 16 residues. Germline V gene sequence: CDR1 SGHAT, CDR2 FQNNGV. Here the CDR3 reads CASSLDTGRGVNEQFF.

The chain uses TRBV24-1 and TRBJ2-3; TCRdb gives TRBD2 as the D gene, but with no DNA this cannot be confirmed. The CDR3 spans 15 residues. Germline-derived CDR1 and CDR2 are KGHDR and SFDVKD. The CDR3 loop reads CATSASGDSTDTQYF.

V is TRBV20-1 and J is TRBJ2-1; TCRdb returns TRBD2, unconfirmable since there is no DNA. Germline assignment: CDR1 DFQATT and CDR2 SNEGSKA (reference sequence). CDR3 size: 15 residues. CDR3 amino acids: CSARAPTSGSGEQFF.

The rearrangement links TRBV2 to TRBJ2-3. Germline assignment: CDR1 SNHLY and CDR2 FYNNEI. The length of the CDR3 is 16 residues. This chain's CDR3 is CASLGGVRPSTDTQYF.

This chain's CDR3 is CSAIRREGAEQYF. The J gene is TRBJ2-7, the V gene TRBV20-1; checking the TCRdb D call of TRBD2 is not possible without DNA. CDR3 length: 13 amino acids. CDR1 is DFQATT, CDR2 SNEGSKA, per germline (reference sequence).

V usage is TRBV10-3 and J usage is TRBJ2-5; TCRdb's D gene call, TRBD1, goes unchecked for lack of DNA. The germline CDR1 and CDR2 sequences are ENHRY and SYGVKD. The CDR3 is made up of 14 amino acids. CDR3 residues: CAISEQGAAETQYF.

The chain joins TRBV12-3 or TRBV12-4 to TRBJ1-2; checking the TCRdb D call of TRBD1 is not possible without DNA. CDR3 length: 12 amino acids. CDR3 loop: CASRDRGGGYTF.

CDR3 amino acids: CASSDSPGLDTQYF. The V and J genes are TRBV6-4 and TRBJ2-3. The CDR3 contains 14 residues. The germline V gene encodes CDR1 MRHNA and CDR2 SNTAGT.

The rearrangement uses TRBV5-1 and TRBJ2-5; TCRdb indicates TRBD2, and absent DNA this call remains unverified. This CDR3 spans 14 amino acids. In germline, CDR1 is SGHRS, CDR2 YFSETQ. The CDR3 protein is CASSLERIQETQYF.

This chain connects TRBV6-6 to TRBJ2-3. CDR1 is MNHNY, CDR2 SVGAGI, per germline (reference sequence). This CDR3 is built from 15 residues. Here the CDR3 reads CASSILGGSTDTQYF.